The 9 T cell receptor beta chains below all came from one sample that was sequenced in a study of T cells in Graves' hyperthyroidism and ophthalmopathy. The source material, RNA transcripts, was used to amplify TCR beta CDR3 regions. HTBI primers were the set used in a first-round RT-PCR of the TCR CDR3. TCRdb fed the multiplex PCR reads into MiXCR, producing one record per CDR3 protein. The sample carries hundreds of thousands of distinct CDR3 sequences, approximately 14% recorded once. Input material: blood. The receptors originated from a woman between 18 and 29 years old with Graves' hyperthyroidism.

The chain joins TRBV12-3 or TRBV12-4 to TRBJ1-4, with D maybe TRBD1 (5 bases). V was shortened by 0 bases and J by 10 bases, with 9 bases between the two germline ends. This CDR3 region has 13 residues. The CDR3 DNA sequence: TGTGCCAGCAGTTTAGCGGGGCCGAGAAAACTGTTTTTT. Translation: CASSLAGPRKLFF.

A few counts support this clonotype. The genes are TRBV5-5 and TRBJ2-3; D remains unclear. Germline CDR1 reads SGHKS; CDR2 reads YYEKEE (reference sequence). The CDR3 sequence is 12 residues long. Trimming cost V 4 bases and J 4 bases, with 7 bases left between them. The CDR3 DNA reads TGTGCCAGCAGCACGCCGGCAGATACGCAGTATTTT. Its protein is CASSTPADTQYF.

This clonotype was recorded at least ten times. This chain connects TRBV12-3 or TRBV12-4 to TRBJ1-5; D unresolved. With 3 bases removed from V and 7 bases from J, the gap between germline ends came to 25 bases. The CDR3 totals 18 residues. The CDR3 nucleotides read TGTGCCAGCAGTTTTTTTGGGGATGAGGCTGCGGTCGGACAGCCCCAGCATTTT. Translation gives CASSFFGDEAAVGQPQHF.

This clonotype was detected many times. The chain employs TRBV3-1 and TRBJ1-1; 11 positions agree with TRBD1. Per germline, CDR1 LGHDT and CDR2 YNNKEL (reference sequence). V lost 5 bases, J lost 5 bases, and 7 bases stayed unmatched. This CDR3 is built from 15 residues. The CDR3, as DNA: TGTGCCAGCAGCACAGGACAGGGGGCGCGTACTGAAGCTTTCTTT. Translation gives CASSTGQGARTEAFF. Combining the CDR3 with reference TRBV3-1 and TRBJ1-1 gives the whole variable domain DTAVSQTPKYLVTQMGNDKSIKCEQNLGHDTMYWYKQDSKKFLKIMFSYNNKELIINETVPNRFSPKSPDKAHLNLHINSLELGDSAVYFCASSTGQGARTEAFFGQGTRLTVV.

The CDR3 is CASSHGDREDTQYF. CDR3 nucleotide sequence: TGTGCCAGCAGCCATGGGGACCGGGAGGATACGCAGTATTTT. This chain uses TRBV4-2 with TRBJ2-3; perhaps TRBD2 as D (6 bases). The V gene lost 3 bases and the J gene lost 6 bases, with 13 bases spanning the gap. The CDR3 contains 14 residues. Germline lookup yields CDR1 LGHNA and CDR2 YNFKEQ.

This clonotype came up many times. This chain uses TRBV12-3 or TRBV12-4 with TRBJ2-4; either TRBD1 or TRBD2 may fit D (5 bases each). V was clipped by 3 bases and J by 3 bases, with 15 bases between them. The CDR3 runs to 16 residues. CDR3 sequence (DNA): TGTGCCAGCAGTTTCGGGGCAGACTATCTCAAAAACATTCAGTACTTC. It is translated as CASSFGADYLKNIQYF.

A note on this clonotype: Just one base apart from a much larger clone, this may be a read error. The chain couples TRBV7-9 to TRBJ1-4; D uncertain. The CDR3 runs 16 residues. CDR1 and CDR2 from the germline V gene are SEHNR and FQNEAQ (reference sequence). CDR3 sequence reads: CASSLPAGATNEKQFF. The CDR3 nucleotides are TGTGCCAGCAGCCTACCAGCGGGAGCAACTAATGAAAAACAGTTTTTT.

In DNA, the CDR3 is TGTGCCATCGGGACAGGTGATGGTAAACTGTTTTTT. Protein sequence: CAIGTGDGKLFF. The V call is TRBV10-3, the J call TRBJ1-4; 8 positions match TRBD1. Germline assignment: CDR1 ENHRY and CDR2 SYGVKD. V shed 8 bases and J 11 bases; nucleotides not matched to a gene: 7. CDR3 length equals 12 residues.

The genes are TRBV3-1 and TRBJ2-6; TRBD2 agrees at 7 bases. Germline V gene sequence: CDR1 LGHDT, CDR2 YNNKEL (reference sequence). CDR3 length equals 18 residues. J was trimmed by 0 bases and V by 3 bases; bases with no gene match: 8. CDR3 protein: CASSHRGLGSSGANVLTF. The CDR3 nucleotides read TGTGCCAGCAGCCATCGCGGACTAGGGTCCTCTGGGGCCAACGTCCTGACTTTC.